One sample yielded the 27 T cell receptor beta chains listed below, sequenced in a study of T cells in women clearing cervical HPV infection. Libraries were prepared by immunoSEQ multiplex PCR; TCRdb keeps only in-frame clonotypes and omits some of them. Across tens of thousands of clones, the top ten clones capture about 1% of the sample. Input material: blood buffy coat. The receptors originated from a woman between 18 and 69 years old with a cervical HPV16 infection that either progressed to CIN3+ or cleared (not recorded which).

Regarding this clone: The read gets to within 3 residues of the CDR3 end, and the germline J gene fills in the rest. The rearrangement links TRBV10-1 to TRBJ2-3, with 11 bases matching TRBD2. Per the germline V gene, CDR1 is WNHNN and CDR2 is SYGVQD (reference sequence). This CDR3 has 17 residues. Trimming took 1 base from V and 4 from J; bases not matched to a gene: 7. CDR3 sequence: CASSELAGGLQSDTQYF. Partial CDR3 DNA: TGCGCCAGCAGTGAGTTAGCGGGGGGGCTCCAGTCAGATACG.

CDR3 DNA (partial): TGTGCCAGTAGAACCCGGGACAGGGATGTGGGTCAGCCC. Protein product: CASRTRDRDVGQP. The whole CDR3 is CASRTRDRDVGQPQHF. The V gene is TRBV19, the J gene TRBJ1-5; 9 nucleotides match TRBD1. The read is 3 residues too short to cover the CDR3 end, so that end is filled in from the germline J gene. After removal of 6 bases from V and 6 bases from J, the junction contained 12 bases not matched to a gene. This CDR3 has 16 amino acids. The V gene's germline CDR1 is LNHDA and CDR2 SQIVND (reference sequence).

About this clone: The CDR3 extends 3 residues past the end of the read, so its final part is completed from the germline J gene. The genes are TRBV18 and TRBJ2-5; a weak D match, TRBD1 (5 bases). Trimming took off 0 bases at V and 3 bases at J, with 5 bases between the two ends. Germline loops: CDR1 KGHSH, CDR2 LQKENI. This CDR3 has 13 amino acids. The CDR3 region is CASSPPGEETQYF. The CDR3 bases that were read are TGTGCCAGCTCACCACCAGGGGAAGAGACC. Combining the CDR3 with reference TRBV18 and TRBJ2-5 gives the whole variable domain NAGVMQNPRHLVRRRGQEARLRCSPMKGHSHVYWYRQLPEEGLKFMVYLQKENIIDESGMPKERFSAEFPKEGPSILRIQQVVRGDSAAYFCASSPPGEETQYFGPGTRLLVL.

CDR3 bases read: TGTGCCAGCAGTGCCACGTTTCTAGGGGACGAG. It yields the protein CASSATFLGDE. From start to end, the CDR3 is CASSATFLGDEQYF. The chain employs TRBV6-1 and TRBJ2-7; maybe TRBD1 (5 bases). The CDR3 is cut off 3 residues early in the read; its end comes from the germline J gene. Germline loops: CDR1 MNHNS, CDR2 SASEGT. This CDR3 is built from 14 residues. V gave up 4 bases and J gave up 5 bases, with 15 bases separating them.

Of note for this clone: The DNA ends 3 residues before the CDR3 does, and the rest of the CDR3 is filled in from the germline J gene. V is TRBV7-6 and J is TRBJ2-3; D perhaps matches TRBD1 (6 bases). This CDR3 spans 14 amino acids. CDR1 and CDR2 from the germline V gene are SGHVS and FNYEAQ. The V and J ends lost 5 bases and 0 bases respectively, with 9 bases between them. The CDR3 DNA, read in part, is TGTGCCAGCAGCCAAGGGGGTAGCACAGATACG. It encodes CASSQGGSTDT. The entire CDR3 reads CASSQGGSTDTQYF.

To note about this clone: The DNA ends 3 residues before the CDR3 does, and the rest of the CDR3 is filled in from the germline J gene. This chain joins TRBV13 and TRBJ1-2, with TRBD1 matching 10 bases. The CDR3 covers 17 residues. Germline V lookup: CDR1 PRHDT, CDR2 FYEKMQ (reference sequence). The V and J ends lost 2 bases and 3 bases, in that order; junction bases with no gene match: 9. The part of the CDR3 DNA that was read is TGTGCCAGCAGCTTACGGCGACAGGGGGCGCCCGACTATGGC. Its protein is CASSLRRQGAPDYG. The whole CDR3 sequence reads CASSLRRQGAPDYGYTF. Based on the CDR3 plus reference TRBV13 and TRBJ1-2, the full variable domain is AAGVIQSPRHLIKEKRETATLKCYPIPRHDTVYWYQQGPGQDPQFLISFYEKMQSDKGSIPDRFSAQQFSDYHSELNMSSLELGDSALYFCASSLRRQGAPDYGYTFGSGTRLTVV.

A word on this clone: The read halts 3 residues ahead of the CDR3 end, with the missing end drawn from the germline J gene. The chain joins TRBV19 to TRBJ2-7; 10 positions match TRBD1. Germline CDR1 reads LNHDA; CDR2 reads SQIVND (reference sequence). The V gene end was trimmed by 4 bases and the J gene end by 2 bases; junction bases not matched to a gene: 5. This CDR3 is built from 15 residues. The covered CDR3 bases are TGTGCCAGTAGTAGAGACAGGGGGCGCACCTACGAG. Translation gives CASSRDRGRTYE. The full CDR3 protein reads CASSRDRGRTYEQYF.

With regard to this clone: The DNA ends 3 residues before the CDR3 does, and the rest of the CDR3 is filled in from the germline J gene. The chain has TRBV19 and TRBJ1-1; possible D gene TRBD1, 6 bases. There are 13 residues in the CDR3. CDR1 and CDR2 (germline): LNHDA, SQIVND (reference sequence). V was shortened by 6 bases and J by 1 base, with 9 bases between the two germline ends. CDR3 region: CASSQTGNTEAFF. The CDR3 DNA, read in part, is TGTGCCAGTAGCCAGACAGGGAACACTGAA.

As concerns this clone: An end of the junction differs from the germline gene, which may be a read error. The read ends 3 residues before the CDR3 terminus; that terminus is restored from the germline J gene. The rearrangement links TRBV19 to TRBJ2-3; 10 bases agree with TRBD1. Germline V CDR1 and CDR2: LNHDA, SQIVND (reference sequence). The CDR3 has 15 residues. The CDR3 spells CASTRTGGFNQPQYF. CDR3 DNA (partial): TGTGCTAGTACAAGGACAGGGGGTTTCAATCAGCCG.

With regard to this clone: The read terminates 3 residues ahead of where the CDR3 ends, so the germline J gene completes it. This sequence joins TRBV18 and TRBJ2-2; TRBD1 is a possible D gene (6 bases). The V gene's germline CDR1 is KGHSH and CDR2 LQKENI. The CDR3 runs to 14 residues. The part of the CDR3 DNA that was read is TGTGCCAGCTCACGGGGGCAGGGAAAGGAAAAG. Amino acids: CASSRGQGKEK. The whole CDR3 protein reads CASSRGQGKEKLFF.

Details on this clone: The sequence runs out 3 residues before the end of the CDR3; the remainder is reconstructed from the germline J gene. This chain links TRBV6-2 or TRBV6-3 with TRBJ2-2; a weak D match, TRBD2 (7 bases). Trimming removed 5 bases from V and 4 bases from J, with 17 bases in between. The CDR3 covers 16 residues. CDR1 is MNHEY and CDR2 is SVGEGT in the germline V gene. CDR3 residues: CASSPTGGGATGELFF. The CDR3 DNA, read in part, is TGTGCCAGCAGTCCTACCGGAGGGGGGGCCACCGGGGAG.

Comment on this clone: The DNA ends 3 residues before the CDR3 does, and the rest of the CDR3 is filled in from the germline J gene. The chain combines TRBV15 with TRBJ2-1; 12 bases fit TRBD1. CDR1 and CDR2 (germline): LNHNV, YYDKDF (reference sequence). The length of the CDR3 is 15 residues. V gave up 3 bases and J gave up 9 bases; unmatched junction bases: 6. The sequenced CDR3 bases are TGTGCCACCAGCAGGGGTGGGACAGGGGGCTTTGAG. This sequence encodes CATSRGGTGGFE. In full, the CDR3 is CATSRGGTGGFEQFF.

As regards this clone: The read ends 3 residues shy of where the CDR3 ends; the end is completed using the germline J gene. The chain combines TRBV9 with TRBJ2-1, with D perhaps TRBD2 (6 bases). The CDR3 sequence is 12 residues long. Trimming took 9 bases from V and 9 from J, leaving 16 bases between them. Germline CDR1 and CDR2: SGDLS and YYNGEE. Partial CDR3 DNA: TGTGCCAACGTATGTGGGGGGAGTGAG. It encodes CANVCGGSE. The full CDR3 sequence reads CANVCGGSEQFF. The variable domain in full, completed from reference TRBV9 and TRBJ2-1, reads DSGVTQTPKHLITATGQRVTLRCSPRSGDLSVYWYQQSLDQGLQFLIQYYNGEERAKGNILERFSAQQFPDLHSELNLSSLELGDSALYFCANVCGGSEQFFGPGTRLTVL.

For this clone: Coverage ceases 3 residues before the CDR3 finishes, and the germline J gene fills in the end. The chain employs TRBV20-1 and TRBJ2-1; 8 bases align to TRBD2. This CDR3 has 13 amino acids. V lost 4 bases to trimming and J lost 6 bases; unmatched junction nucleotides: 5. The germline CDR1 and CDR2 sequences are DFQATT and SNEGSKA (reference sequence). The CDR3 is CSATGGAVNEQFF. Incomplete CDR3 DNA: TGCAGTGCTACCGGGGGGGCGGTCAATGAG.

Note on this clone: The missing CDR3 end, 3 residues past where the read stops, is filled in from the germline J gene. This chain connects TRBV7-3 to TRBJ2-2, with D tentatively TRBD2 (6 bases). The CDR3 totals 15 residues. Germline V gene sequence: CDR1 SGHTA, CDR2 FQGTGA. Trimming removed 2 bases from V and 3 bases from J, with 10 bases in between. The CDR3 protein is CASSLGGSDTGELFF. The sequenced part of the CDR3 DNA is TGTGCCAGCAGCTTAGGGGGGTCGGACACCGGGGAG. The variable domain in full, with the rest retrieved from reference TRBV7-3 and TRBJ2-2, is GAGVSQTPSNKVTEKGKYVELRCDPISGHTALYWYRQSLGQGPEFLIYFQGTGAADDSGLPNDRFFAVRPEGSVSTLKIQRTERGDSAVYLCASSLGGSDTGELFFGEGSRLTVL.

Concerning this clone: Sequencing ends 3 residues short of the CDR3 end; the germline J gene provides the rest. This chain links TRBV7-9 with TRBJ2-7; 7 bases agree with TRBD2. The V gene's germline CDR1 is SEHNR and CDR2 FQNEAQ (reference sequence). V lost 2 bases and J lost 3; bases outside the gene matches: 1. The CDR3 consists of 13 residues. The CDR3 loop is CASSLSGNYEQYF. The covered CDR3 bases are TGTGCCAGCAGCTTAAGCGGGAACTACGAG.

Of note for this clone: The read ends 3 residues before the CDR3 terminus; that terminus is restored from the germline J gene. The V call is TRBV5-4, the J call TRBJ1-4, with D hard to call. CDR3 size: 13 residues. V lost 2 bases, J lost 5 bases, and 7 bases lay in between. The germline V gene encodes CDR1 SGHNT and CDR2 YYREEE (reference sequence). The DNA read from the CDR3 is TGTGCCAGCAGCTTCGCAGTAAATGAAAAA. This translates into CASSFAVNEK. In full, the CDR3 reads CASSFAVNEKLFF.

For this clone: The read finishes 3 residues shy of the CDR3 end, and the germline J gene is used to complete it. V usage is TRBV4-1 and J usage is TRBJ1-4, with 7 bases that match TRBD1. Germline CDR1 and CDR2: MGHRA and YSYEKL. The CDR3 is 14 residues long. The junction had 4 bases not matched to a gene; V was cut back by 6 bases and J by 3 bases. The sequenced part of the CDR3 DNA is TGCGCCAGCAGGCAAACAGGGGCTAATGAAAAA. Encoded protein: CASRQTGANEK. The full CDR3 protein reads CASRQTGANEKLFF.

CDR3 loop: CASSEASGGAYDYTF. CDR3 DNA, as far as it was read: TGTGCCAGCAGTGAGGCCAGCGGGGGGGCCTACGAC. The J gene is TRBJ1-2, the V gene TRBV6-1, with a possible D match to TRBD1 (6 bases). The read terminates 3 residues before the CDR3 end, so the remaining end is supplied by the germline J gene. The CDR3 is made up of 15 amino acids. Germline CDR1 is MNHNS and CDR2 is SASEGT.

As for this clone: The read gets to within 3 residues of the CDR3 end, and the germline J gene fills in the rest. The J gene is TRBJ2-3, the V gene TRBV5-6; D remains ambiguous. The CDR3 loop spans 13 amino acids. V gave up 2 bases and J gave up 2 bases, with 6 bases separating them. Per germline, CDR1 SGHDT and CDR2 YYEEEE. The part of the CDR3 DNA that was read is TGTGCCAGCAGCTTCCGCGCCACAGATACG. This codes for CASSFRATDT. The full CDR3 reads CASSFRATDTQYF.

Points on this clone: The sequence runs out 3 residues before the end of the CDR3; the remainder is reconstructed from the germline J gene. The V gene is TRBV27, the J gene TRBJ1-3; weak D call: TRBD1 (5 bases). The CDR3 has 13 residues. Looked up from germline, CDR1 is MNHEY and CDR2 is SMNVEV (reference sequence). The CDR3 DNA, read in part, is TGTGCCAGCAGTCCCCGAGGAAGGACACTG. The encoded protein is CASSPRGRTL. The whole CDR3 sequence reads CASSPRGRTLIYF.

Remarks on this clone: The read falls 3 residues short of the CDR3 end, and the missing part is taken from the germline J gene. J is TRBJ2-3 and V is TRBV5-1, with D unclear. The CDR3 contains 16 residues. Germline V CDR1 and CDR2: SGHRS, YFSETQ. V was pared by 0 bases and J by 0 bases, with 11 bases between. The DNA read from the CDR3 is TGCGCCAGCAGCTTGGCCCGACTCGCCAGCACAGATACG. This codes for CASSLARLASTDT. The CDR3, in full, reads CASSLARLASTDTQYF.

With regard to this clone: The CDR3 is cut off 3 residues early in the read; its end comes from the germline J gene. The chain is built from TRBV18 and TRBJ1-6; the D gene is possibly TRBD1 (6 bases). The V gene's germline CDR1 is KGHSH and CDR2 LQKENI. The CDR3 runs 16 residues. The ends were cut back, 4 bases at V and 9 bases at J, with 19 bases in the middle. The part of the CDR3 DNA that was read is TGTGCCAGCTCACGGACGGGGGGGCCACCCAGTTCACCC. Amino acids: CASSRTGGPPSSP. In full, the CDR3 is CASSRTGGPPSSPLHF.

Of note for this clone: Read coverage stops 3 residues before the CDR3 terminus; the germline J gene supplies the remainder. The chain employs TRBV30 and TRBJ1-4; perhaps TRBD1 as D (5 bases). This CDR3 has 15 amino acids. Germline lookup yields CDR1 GTSNPN and CDR2 SVGIG (reference sequence). This CDR3 is CAWSWRQGLGSPLFF. CDR3 DNA, as far as it was read: TGTGCCTGGAGTTGGCGGCAGGGCTTAGGGTCACCA.

Concerning this clone: The sequence runs out 3 residues before the end of the CDR3; the remainder is reconstructed from the germline J gene. This rearrangement joins TRBV6-4 to TRBJ1-4; 9 bases line up with TRBD1. Germline V gives CDR1 MRHNA, CDR2 SNTAGT. The CDR3 extends over 19 amino acids. Unmatched junction bases numbered 10, after V lost 2 bases and J lost 0 bases. Partial CDR3 DNA: TGTGCCAGCAGTGACGACGGACGGGACAGGGACGCAACTAATGAAAAA. This translates into CASSDDGRDRDATNEK. The CDR3 as a whole reads CASSDDGRDRDATNEKLFF.

Of note for this clone: The read ends 3 residues shy of where the CDR3 ends; the end is completed using the germline J gene. The V call is TRBV6-2 or TRBV6-3, the J call TRBJ2-6; 8 positions match TRBD1. V shed 2 bases, J shed 0 bases, and the junction held 0 bases outside the gene matches. CDR3 size: 16 residues. Germline V gene sequence: CDR1 MNHEY, CDR2 SVGEGT. The DNA read from the CDR3 is TGTGCCAGCAGTTACACAGGGGGCTCTGGGGCCAACGTC. This encodes CASSYTGGSGANV. The complete CDR3 reads CASSYTGGSGANVLTF.

With respect to this clone: The read halts 3 residues ahead of the CDR3 end, with the missing end drawn from the germline J gene. The genes are TRBV19 and TRBJ2-7; no definite D call. The length of the CDR3 is 14 residues. Germline V gene data show CDR1 as LNHDA and CDR2 as SQIVND (reference sequence). V dropped 5 bases and J dropped 1 base, with 12 bases sitting between them. The part of the CDR3 DNA that was read is TGTGCCAGTAGTGTCGACACATTTTCCTACGAG. Its protein product is CASSVDTFSYE. The whole CDR3 protein is CASSVDTFSYEQYF.